This T cell receptor (beta chain) was sequenced for a study of early T cells in non-severe SARS-CoV-2 infection. About the research overall: The input, bulk RNA from unsorted whole blood, was sequenced, and chains were unpaired. Notes on the study in general: Anti-spike CD8 specificities were favored by VDJdb matching, whose results missed private and CD4 specificities.

The CDR3 loop spans 13 amino acids. Germline-derived CDR1 and CDR2 are LNHDA and SQIVND (reference sequence). V was clipped by 4 bases and J by 4 bases, with 10 bases between them. This clonotype was detected a few times. Antigen: not known. Individual cDNA molecules carried attached unique molecular identifiers. MiXCR, applied by TCRdb to the 5' RACE reads, yields one record per CDR3 protein. The sample lists about 66,000 distinct CDR3 sequences, over 20% occurring once. The V and J genes are TRBV19 and TRBJ1-2, with D unresolved. The source is an adult who was a healthcare worker with PCR-confirmed SARS-CoV-2 infection or an uninfected control (not recorded which). Sample: whole blood, taken at baseline. The DNA of the CDR3 is TGTGCCAGTAGTAATCGTGATATCTATGGCTACACCTTC. This sequence encodes CASSNRDIYGYTF.